The T cell receptor (beta chain) under discussion was sequenced for a study of shared T cell receptors in the human thymus. Method: immunoSEQ multiplex PCR; TCRdb's copy keeps in-frame clones and lacks some. This table has 720,000 or so clones, approximately 83% appearing once. CDR3 length: 17 amino acids. V lost 3 bases to trimming and J lost 3 bases; unmatched junction nucleotides: 8. The germline gives CDR1 SGHTA, CDR2 FQGNSA. The sample was also linked to a second study, of human thymus T cells. In that study: Thymic material originated from resections removed in the course of corrective heart surgery.

The receptor's source is a girl under three years old with a congenital heart defect. Material: thymocytes. The chain joins TRBV7-2 to TRBJ1-1, with TRBD1 matching over 12 bases. Written as DNA, the CDR3 is TGTGCCAGCAGCTTGGGACAGGGGGCGCGGCGGGACACTGAAGCTTTCTTT. Translated: CASSLGQGARRDTEAFF.